The 2 T cell receptor beta chains below come from one sample, sequenced in a study of T-cell reconstitution after alpha-beta-depleted transplantation in children. Library preparation (for TCRbeta) was performed with unique molecular identifiers. TCRdb reanalysed the PCR reads using MiXCR and keeps one entry per CDR3 protein. The sample lists around 500,000 distinct CDR3 sequences, approximately 22% occurring once. Sequenced here: PBMCs, mostly from graft donor cells, sampled 360 days after TCRalphabeta/CD19-depleted stem cell transplant. These receptors came from a boy younger than two who had a stem cell transplant for acute myeloid leukemia, so the T cells may come from the graft donor.

This clonotype was detected a few times. V is TRBV5-1 and J is TRBJ2-7; 8 bases fit TRBD1. Germline values: CDR1 SGHRS, CDR2 YFSETQ. This CDR3 contains 14 residues. The J segment lost 3 bases and the V segment lost 0 bases, leaving 2 bases of the junction unmatched. CDR3 sequence (DNA): TGCGCCAGCAGCTTGGCCGGGACAGGCTACGAGCAGTACGTC. This translates into CASSLAGTGYEQYV.

J is TRBJ2-1 and V is TRBV11-1, with 7 nucleotides matching TRBD2. This CDR3 is built from 13 residues. The germline V gene encodes CDR1 SGHAT and CDR2 FQDESV (reference sequence). V was pared by 5 bases and J by 8 bases, with 6 bases of the junction left unmatched. CDR3 DNA: TGTGCCAGCAGCAGCCGACTAGCCCATGAGCAGTTCTTC. Amino acids: CASSSRLAHEQFF.